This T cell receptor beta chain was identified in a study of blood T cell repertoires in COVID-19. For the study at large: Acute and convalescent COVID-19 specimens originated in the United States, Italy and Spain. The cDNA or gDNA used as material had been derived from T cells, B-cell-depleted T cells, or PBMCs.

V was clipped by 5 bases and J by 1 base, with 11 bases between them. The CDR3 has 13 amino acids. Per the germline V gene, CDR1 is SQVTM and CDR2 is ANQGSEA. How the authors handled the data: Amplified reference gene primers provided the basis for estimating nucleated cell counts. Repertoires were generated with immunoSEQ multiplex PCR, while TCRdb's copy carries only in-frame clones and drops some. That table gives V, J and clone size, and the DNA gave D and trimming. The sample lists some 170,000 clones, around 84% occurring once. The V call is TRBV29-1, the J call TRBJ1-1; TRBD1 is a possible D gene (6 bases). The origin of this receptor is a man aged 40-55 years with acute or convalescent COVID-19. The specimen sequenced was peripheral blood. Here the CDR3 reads CSVRTQGNTEAFF. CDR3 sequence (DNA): TGCAGCGTTCGGACACAGGGGAACACTGAAGCTTTCTTT.